The rows below give T cell receptor beta chains drawn from one sample of a study of vaccination and CD4 T cells after COVID-19. TCRdb re-called the PCR reads through MiXCR, storing one row per CDR3 protein. The sample contains tens of thousands of distinct CDR3 sequences, 45% to 50% of which appear only once. This specimen consisted of CD4+ T cells from blood, obtained about 7 months after SARS-CoV-2 vaccination. Source of these receptors: a human donor who had recovered from COVID-19. Both conserved end residues are part of each CDR3. D genes are given only for firm matches. Only part of the rows carry a size: once, few, many, or a class if the clone is expanded.

V	D	J	size	DNA	CDR3
TRBV19	NA	TRBJ1-2	few	TGTGCCAGTAGTATGCTGGACCCGAAGGGCGGCTACACCTTC	CASSMLDPKGGYTF
TRBV7-8	NA	TRBJ1-5	few	TGTGCCAGCAGTAATCTGGGGAGGCGGTCTTGGGCCAGGGGTCAGCCCCAGCATTTT	CASSNLGRRSWARGQPQHF
TRBV7-9	TRBD1	TRBJ2-2	few	TGTGCCAGCAGCCCGGACAGGGGTTACGGGACCGGGGAGCTGTTTTTT	CASSPDRGYGTGELFF
TRBV7-2	NA	TRBJ1-1	NA	TGTGCCAGCAGCCAAAGAGGACTGACGAACACTGAAGCTTTCTTT	CASSQRGLTNTEAFF
TRBV20-1	TRBD2	TRBJ2-5	NA	TGCAGTGCTAGAGGACTGAACCTAGGGACTAGCGAGATAAACAGAGTACAAGAGACCCAGTACTTC	CSARGLNLGTSEINRVQETQYF
TRBV6-1	TRBD1	TRBJ2-7	few	TGTGCCAGTCACTCGGGACAGGCGGGGGAGCAGTACTTC	CASHSGQAGEQYF
TRBV4-3	TRBD1	TRBJ2-2	NA	TGCGCCAGCAGCCAAGATCTGACCGGGACAGGGGCTGGGGAGCTGTTTTTT	CASSQDLTGTGAGELFF
TRBV6-1	TRBD2	TRBJ2-5	few	TGTGCCAGCAGCCACTATGTGGAGGGAGCGGGACGGGGGGAGACCCAGTACTTC	CASSHYVEGAGRGETQYF
TRBV20-1	TRBD1	TRBJ2-7	NA	TGCAGTGCAAACCCGGACAGGGGGAGGGACGAGCAGTACTTC	CSANPDRGRDEQYF
TRBV7-9	TRBD2	TRBJ2-2	few	TGTGCCAGCAGCTCGGGACTAGCGATGAACACCGGGGAGCTGTTTTTT	CASSSGLAMNTGELFF
TRBV18	NA	TRBJ2-7	NA	TGTGCCAGCTCACCCCACACCTACGAGCAGTACTTC	CASSPHTYEQYF
TRBV27	NA	TRBJ1-1	NA	TGTGCCAGCAGTATAAAGGGGTTAGGGGCTGAAGCTTTCTTT	CASSIKGLGAEAFF
TRBV7-2	NA	TRBJ2-7	NA	TGTGCCAGCAGCTTAGCGTGGGGTAGCAGCGAGCAGTACTTC	CASSLAWGSSEQYF
TRBV7-2	NA	TRBJ2-2	few	TGTGCCAGCATCCCGGCGGGACGGTTGAACACCGGGGAGCTGTTTTTT	CASIPAGRLNTGELFF
TRBV28	NA	TRBJ1-2	few	TGTGCCAGCAGACTCGACAGCCCCTATGGCTACACCTTC	CASRLDSPYGYTF
TRBV7-2	TRBD1	TRBJ2-1	NA	TGTGCCAGCAGCGATAGACAGGGCTCCTACAATGAGCAGTTCTTC	CASSDRQGSYNEQFF
TRBV7-9	NA	TRBJ2-1	NA	TGTGCCAGCAGCCCAGACCTGGGTCCGTACAATGAGCAGTTCTTC	CASSPDLGPYNEQFF
TRBV27	NA	TRBJ1-1	NA	TGTGCCAGCAGCACTCCTCAGAACACTGAAGCTTTCTTT	CASSTPQNTEAFF
TRBV28	NA	TRBJ2-7	NA	TGTGCCAGCAGAACTACAGGGAGCTCCTACGAGCAGTACTTC	CASRTTGSSYEQYF
TRBV7-8	NA	TRBJ2-7	NA	TGTGCCAGCAGTCACATAGTATCCCTAGGCTACGAGCAGTACTTC	CASSHIVSLGYEQYF
TRBV20-1	NA	TRBJ2-1	NA	TGCAGTGCTATGGCCAGCGGGTGGCTAAGCTCCTACAATGAGCAGTTCTTC	CSAMASGWLSSYNEQFF
TRBV11-2	NA	TRBJ1-1	NA	TGTGCCAGCAGCCCCAGGATCTTATCGAACACTGAAGCTTTCTTT	CASSPRILSNTEAFF
TRBV14	NA	TRBJ2-7	NA	TGTGCCAGCAGCCAAGTCAACCGAGGCGAGCAGTACTTC	CASSQVNRGEQYF
TRBV27	TRBD1	TRBJ2-3	NA	TGTGCCAGCAGTTTACATCCGGGACAGGGGCCCACAGATACGCAGTATTTT	CASSLHPGQGPTDTQYF
TRBV20-1	NA	TRBJ1-1	NA	TGCAGTGCTTCAGTGGGAGGAAACACTGAAGCTTTCTTT	CSASVGGNTEAFF
TRBV19	NA	TRBJ2-3	NA	TGTGCCAGTAGTACCCGTTTTGGTTGGGGTAGCACAGATACGCAGTATTTT	CASSTRFGWGSTDTQYF
TRBV4-1	TRBD1	TRBJ2-5	NA	TGCGCCAGCAGCCCGCATCCGGGACAGGAGATGGAAGAGACCCAGTACTTC	CASSPHPGQEMEETQYF
TRBV20-1	NA	TRBJ1-5	NA	TGCAGTGCTAGATCGGGCGGGGCTGTTAGCAATCAGCCCCAGCATTTT	CSARSGGAVSNQPQHF
TRBV28	NA	TRBJ2-7	once	TGTGCCAGCAGTTTCAGTTTCGGCCCCCTCACAGGATTGACTTACGAGCAGTACTTC	CASSFSFGPLTGLTYEQYF
TRBV12-3/TRBV12-4	NA	TRBJ1-5	NA	TGTGCCAGCACCCAACGGGGTGCGAGGGAGGGGCCCCCTAATCAGCCCCAGCATTTT	CASTQRGAREGPPNQPQHF
TRBV11-2	NA	TRBJ2-5	once	TGTGCCAGCAGCTCCTCGACAGTCCAAGAGACCCAGTACTTC	CASSSSTVQETQYF
TRBV28	NA	TRBJ1-2	few	TGTGCCAGCAGTCTTGACCCGGGGGGCTACACCTTC	CASSLDPGGYTF
TRBV7-9	TRBD1	TRBJ1-5	NA	TGTGCCAGCAGCCTGTCGGCAGGGGGCGTGGGCAATCAGCCCCAGCATTTT	CASSLSAGGVGNQPQHF
TRBV2	NA	TRBJ1-1	NA	TGTGCCAGCAGAGATACCTTGAACACTGAAGCTTTCTTT	CASRDTLNTEAFF
TRBV6-1	TRBD1	TRBJ2-7	once	TGTGCCAGCACCCAATGGACAGGGCACTCCTACGAGCAGTACTTC	CASTQWTGHSYEQYF
TRBV6-5	NA	TRBJ1-5	NA	TGTGCCAGCAGCTACACCGTGGATAGCAATCAGCCCCAGCATTTT	CASSYTVDSNQPQHF
TRBV20-1	TRBD2	TRBJ2-5	NA	TGCAGTGCCAGGGGCGTAGCGGGAGTCGGGGAGACCCAGTACTTC	CSARGVAGVGETQYF
TRBV4-1	NA	TRBJ2-2	NA	TGCGCCAGCAGCCAAGAAGGGCGCGGCGGGGAGCTGTTTTTT	CASSQEGRGGELFF
TRBV20-1	TRBD1	TRBJ1-1	NA	TGCAGTGCTGCCGACAGGGGGAACACTGAAGCTTTCTTT	CSAADRGNTEAFF
TRBV20-1	TRBD2	TRBJ2-7	few	TGCAGTGCTACAGGCGGGAGGTCCTACGAGCAGTACTTC	CSATGGRSYEQYF
TRBV12-3/TRBV12-4	NA	TRBJ1-2	few	TGTGCCAGCAGTTCCTCTAACTATGGCTACACCTTC	CASSSSNYGYTF
TRBV4-1	TRBD2	TRBJ2-2	NA	TGCGCCAGCAGCCGAGCGGCGGGGGGGTCTGGTCGGACCGGGGAGCTGTTTTTT	CASSRAAGGSGRTGELFF
TRBV6-2/TRBV6-3	TRBD2	TRBJ2-7	NA	TGTGCCAGCAGCCCCGTGGCGCGGGAGTCACCGGGGGAGCAGTACTTC	CASSPVARESPGEQYF
TRBV19	NA	TRBJ1-1	few	TGTGCCAGTAGTACCCGCGTTGGGGGGGACACTGAAGCTTTCTTT	CASSTRVGGDTEAFF
TRBV28	NA	TRBJ1-2	few	TGTGCCAGCAGCGGGGGTTATGGCTACACCTTC	CASSGGYGYTF
TRBV2	NA	TRBJ1-3	NA	TGTGCCAGCGAACAGGACTTTGGGGGAAACACCATATATTTT	CASEQDFGGNTIYF
TRBV6-5	NA	TRBJ2-3	NA	TGTGCCAGCAGTTACGGAGGCGGGGCAGGGACAGATACGCAGTATTTT	CASSYGGGAGTDTQYF
TRBV20-1	NA	TRBJ2-7	NA	TGCAGTGCTAGTCGGGACGAGCAGTACTTC	CSASRDEQYF
TRBV6-1	TRBD1	TRBJ1-2	NA	TGTGCCAGCAGGTCCACAGGGGCCTATGGCTACACCTTC	CASRSTGAYGYTF
TRBV15	NA	TRBJ1-5	few	TGTGCCACCAGCAGGATGGACGGGTGGGATCAGCCCCAGCATTTT	CATSRMDGWDQPQHF
TRBV20-1	NA	TRBJ2-1	few	TGCAGTGCAAATCTAGGCGATTACAATGAGCAGTTCTTC	CSANLGDYNEQFF
TRBV6-4	NA	TRBJ2-2	medium-sized	TGTGCCAGCAGTGGGGGGAACACCGGGGAGCTGTTTTTT	CASSGGNTGELFF
TRBV20-1	NA	TRBJ2-5	few	TGCAGTGCTAGTGTCGGGTACCAAGAGACCCAGTACTTC	CSASVGYQETQYF
TRBV4-1	TRBD2	TRBJ2-3	NA	TGCGCCAGCAGCCAAGATCCGTTGAGGACTAGCGGCGCTAGCACAGATACGCAGTATTTT	CASSQDPLRTSGASTDTQYF
TRBV19	TRBD2	TRBJ2-3	NA	TGTGCCAGTAGTACCGCGCGGGGGGGGGCAGTTACGCAGTATTTT	CASSTARGGAVTQYF
TRBV4-2	NA	TRBJ2-1	NA	TGTGCCAGCAGCCAAGCCCCCCAAACATACAATGAGCAGTTCTTC	CASSQAPQTYNEQFF
TRBV28	TRBD2	TRBJ2-2	NA	TGTGCCAGCAGTTTAGCTAGCGGGGCAGCGAACACCGGGGAGCTGTTTTTT	CASSLASGAANTGELFF
TRBV27	NA	TRBJ2-5	NA	TGTGCCAGCAGTCCCCTCCAAGGACGAGAGACCCAGTACTTC	CASSPLQGRETQYF
TRBV20-1	TRBD2	TRBJ2-7	NA	TGCAGTGCTAGAGAGGTAGCGGGAGGAAACTACGAGCAGTACTTC	CSAREVAGGNYEQYF
TRBV6-2/TRBV6-3	NA	TRBJ1-5	few	TGTGCCAGCAAGGCAGGGACGCTCAATCAGCCCCAGCATTTT	CASKAGTLNQPQHF